Listed here are 20 T cell receptor beta chains from one sample, sequenced in a study of T cell changes during pregnancy in multiple sclerosis. Profiled with immunoSEQ multiplex PCR; TCRdb holds only in-frame clones, not every one. The sample lists some 100,000 clones, around 93% occurring once. Source: peripheral blood, taken before pregnancy. These receptors all come from a female donor with multiple sclerosis, enrolled in a pregnancy study.

J is TRBJ2-5 and V is TRBV7-9; D remains ambiguous. Germline CDR1 is SEHNR and CDR2 is FQNEAQ (reference sequence). This CDR3 is built from 13 residues. Trimming pared 1 base from V and 5 bases from J, leaving 8 bases between. The CDR3 nucleotides read TGTGCCAGCAGCTTAGATCCTTTGGAGACCCAGTACTTC. This translates into CASSLDPLETQYF.

The V and J genes are TRBV5-1 and TRBJ1-1, with D perhaps TRBD1 (6 bases). CDR3 length equals 13 residues. V was trimmed by 1 base and J by 4 bases, leaving 8 bases between them. Germline V CDR1 and CDR2: SGHRS, YFSETQ. Here the CDR3 reads CASSLTGTTEAFF. CDR3 coding DNA: TGCGCCAGCAGCTTGACAGGGACCACTGAAGCTTTCTTT. Using reference TRBV5-1 and TRBJ1-1 for the parts outside the CDR3, the full variable domain is KAGVTQTPRYLIKTRGQQVTLSCSPISGHRSVSWYQQTPGQGLQFLFEYFSETQRNKGNFPGRFSGRQFSNSRSEMNVSTLELGDSALYLCASSLTGTTEAFFGQGTRLTVV.

The chain uses TRBV11-2 and TRBJ1-2; D gene unclear. The CDR3 runs 13 residues. Trimming took 5 bases from V and 5 from J, leaving 12 bases between them. CDR1 is SGHAT, CDR2 FQNNGV, per germline. The CDR3 here is CASSQPRGYGYTF. The CDR3 coding sequence is TGTGCCAGCAGCCAACCCCGGGGATATGGCTACACCTTC. Together with reference TRBV11-2 and TRBJ1-2, the CDR3 gives the full variable domain: EAGVAQSPRYKIIEKRQSVAFWCNPISGHATLYWYQQILGQGPKLLIQFQNNGVVDDSQLPKDRFSAERLKGVDSTLKIQPAKLEDSAVYLCASSQPRGYGYTFGSGTRLTVV.

The rearrangement uses TRBV7-6 and TRBJ2-1, with TRBD2 matching 11 bases. Trimming at V came to 5 bases and at J to 7 bases, leaving 16 bases not matched to a gene. The CDR3 has 18 amino acids. CDR1 and CDR2 (germline): SGHVS, FNYEAQ. CDR3 bases: TGTGCCAGCAGCCCTTCGACAGGCAGACTAGCGGGAACAAATGAGCAGTTCTTC. Encoded protein: CASSPSTGRLAGTNEQFF.

This chain joins TRBV7-8 and TRBJ2-4, with 9 bases fitting TRBD1. Germline trimming cut 2 bases from V and 6 bases from J; bases unmatched to any gene: 11. The CDR3 spans 17 residues. Germline V lookup: CDR1 SGHVS, CDR2 FQNEAQ. The CDR3 DNA sequence: TGTGCCAGCAGCTTACGCTCTACCGGGACAGGGACAAACATTCAGTACTTC. Protein product: CASSLRSTGTGTNIQYF.

The rearrangement links TRBV27 to TRBJ1-1; 8 positions agree with TRBD1. Germline V gives CDR1 MNHEY, CDR2 SMNVEV (reference sequence). Unmatched junction bases numbered 5, after V lost 5 bases and J lost 0 bases. The CDR3 loop spans 15 amino acids. CDR3 in amino acids: CASSRGQGLNTEAFF. Written as DNA, the CDR3 is TGTGCCAGCAGTCGCGGACAGGGTCTGAACACTGAAGCTTTCTTT.

This chain uses TRBV2 with TRBJ2-5, with 10 positions matching TRBD2. Germline V gene sequence: CDR1 SNHLY, CDR2 FYNNEI. The CDR3 loop spans 18 amino acids. The J segment lost 5 bases and the V segment lost 6 bases, leaving 18 bases of the junction unmatched. The CDR3 bases are TGTGCCAGCAGCTCCGGGGGTAGCGGGAGGCGAAGCGGGGAGACCCAGTACTTC. It yields the protein CASSSGGSGRRSGETQYF.

The count of this clone is one. This chain uses TRBV28 with TRBJ2-5; 9 nucleotides align to TRBD1. V lost 5 bases, J lost 4 bases, and 11 bases stayed unmatched. This CDR3 has 16 residues. Germline CDR1 MDHEN, CDR2 SYDVKM. The CDR3 nucleotides are TGTGCCAGCAGTCCGCCCCAAGGGACAGGGACAGAGACCCAGTACTTC. Its protein is CASSPPQGTGTETQYF. Based on the CDR3 plus reference TRBV28 and TRBJ2-5, the full variable domain is DVKVTQSSRYLVKRTGEKVFLECVQDMDHENMFWYRQDPGLGLRLIYFSYDVKMKEKGDIPEGYSVSREKKERFSLILESASTNQTSMYLCASSPPQGTGTETQYFGPGTRLLVL.

A single count supports this clone. The chain is built from TRBV15 and TRBJ2-1; 12 bases line up with TRBD1. Germline V gene data show CDR1 as LNHNV and CDR2 as YYDKDF (reference sequence). The V segment lost 5 bases and the J segment 7 bases; nucleotides outside the gene matches: 6. The CDR3 has 15 amino acids. The DNA for the CDR3 is TGTGCCACCAGCCCCCCGGGACAGGGGGCAAATGAGCAGTTCTTC. This gives the protein CATSPPGQGANEQFF.

This clone has only one observation. The chain employs TRBV12-5 and TRBJ2-5, with D unclear. This CDR3 is built from 12 residues. From germline, CDR1 is LGHNT and CDR2 FRNRAP. V was cut by 0 bases and J by 6 bases, with 5 bases left in between. As DNA, the CDR3 is TGTGCTAGTGGTTTGGTGAGTCAGACCCAGTACTTC. Protein product: CASGLVSQTQYF. Supplemented by reference TRBV12-5 and TRBJ2-5, the full variable domain reads DARVTQTPRHKVTEMGQEVTMRCQPILGHNTVFWYRQTMMQGLELLAYFRNRAPLDDSGMPKDRFSAEMPDATLATLKIQPSEPRDSAVYFCASGLVSQTQYFGPGTRLLVL.

The gene calls are TRBV6-1 and TRBJ1-1, with TRBD1 matching over 8 bases. CDR3 size: 12 residues. V was clipped by 9 bases and J by 10 bases; unmatched bases: 10. Germline CDR1 and CDR2: MNHNS and SASEGT. DNA of the CDR3: TGTGCCAGTGGACAGGGAGGGGTGGGAGCTTTCTTT. This gives the protein CASGQGGVGAFF.

This clone was seen just once. The J gene is TRBJ2-2, the V gene TRBV5-1, with 9 bases that match TRBD2. CDR1 and CDR2 (germline): SGHRS, YFSETQ. The CDR3 length is 16 residues. V lost 2 bases to trimming and J lost 5 bases; unmatched junction nucleotides: 7. The CDR3 region is CASSLVAGEGTGELFF. The CDR3 nucleotides read TGCGCCAGCAGCTTAGTAGCGGGAGAGGGAACCGGGGAGCTGTTTTTT.

V is TRBV13 and J is TRBJ1-4; D is perhaps TRBD1 (6 bases). The germline V gene encodes CDR1 PRHDT and CDR2 FYEKMQ (reference sequence). The CDR3 has 15 amino acids. V lost 4 bases, J lost 6 bases, and 15 bases lay in between. The CDR3 region is CASSSRQEVDEKLFF. For the CDR3, the DNA is TGTGCCAGCAGCTCCCGACAGGAGGTGGATGAAAAACTGTTTTTT.

This clone was counted a few times. The chain has TRBV25-1 and TRBJ1-1; TRBD1 might be the D (6 bases). The V and J ends lost 9 bases and 4 bases respectively, with 15 bases between them. This CDR3 has 13 residues. Germline V gene lookup returns CDR1 MGHDK and CDR2 SYGVNS. The CDR3 reads CASRQLGATEAFF. CDR3 in DNA: TGTGCCAGTCGCCAGCTGGGGGCCACTGAAGCTTTCTTT.

This rearrangement joins TRBV28 to TRBJ2-7, with TRBD2 matching 13 bases. The CDR3 has 17 amino acids. The V gene end was trimmed by 2 bases and the J gene end by 5 bases; junction bases not matched to a gene: 9. CDR1 and CDR2 (germline): MDHEN, SYDVKM. This chain's CDR3 is CASSLTPRTSGRNEQYF. Here the CDR3 DNA reads TGTGCCAGCAGTTTAACCCCCAGGACTAGCGGGAGAAACGAGCAGTACTTC. Full variable domain (missing parts from reference TRBV28 and TRBJ2-7): DVKVTQSSRYLVKRTGEKVFLECVQDMDHENMFWYRQDPGLGLRLIYFSYDVKMKEKGDIPEGYSVSREKKERFSLILESASTNQTSMYLCASSLTPRTSGRNEQYFGPGTRLTVT.

The chain links TRBV2 to TRBJ2-5; the match to TRBD1 covers 11 bases. The CDR3 has 15 amino acids. J gave up 4 bases and V 6 bases, and 7 bases lay outside the gene matches. The germline V gene encodes CDR1 SNHLY and CDR2 FYNNEI. In nucleotides, the CDR3 is TGTGCCAGCAGGGCCGGGACAGGGGGAATAGAGACCCAGTACTTC. Protein sequence: CASRAGTGGIETQYF. The complete variable domain, with remaining parts taken from reference TRBV2 and TRBJ2-5, reads EPEVTQTPSHQVTQMGQEVILRCVPISNHLYFYWYRQILGQKVEFLVSFYNNEISEKSEIFDDQFSVERPDGSNFTLKIRSTKLEDSAMYFCASRAGTGGIETQYFGPGTRLLVL.

The chain couples TRBV5-1 to TRBJ1-2, with D perhaps TRBD1 (5 bases). This CDR3 spans 13 amino acids. Germline CDR1 and CDR2: SGHRS and YFSETQ. V was cut by 1 base and J by 7 bases, with 11 bases left in between. The CDR3 loop is CASSLLTGGGYTF. CDR3 sequence (DNA): TGCGCCAGCAGCTTGCTGACCGGGGGTGGCTACACCTTC.

V usage is TRBV18 and J usage is TRBJ2-5, with D tentatively TRBD2 (6 bases). V was clipped by 7 bases and J by 5 bases, with 14 bases between them. The CDR3 sequence is 13 residues long. CDR1 is KGHSH, CDR2 LQKENI, per germline. DNA of the CDR3: TGTGCCAGCTGCGGGGCGCCTTCGGAGACCCAGTACTTC. It translates to CASCGAPSETQYF.

The chain is built from TRBV27 and TRBJ2-1; the match to TRBD2 covers 11 bases. The CDR3 extends over 16 amino acids. From germline, CDR1 is MNHEY and CDR2 SMNVEV (reference sequence). Unmatched junction bases numbered 11, after V lost 5 bases and J lost 8 bases. CDR3 sequence (DNA): TGTGCCAGCAGTCCTCGCGGTAGCGGGAGGGCCCATGAGCAGTTCTTC. Translating gives CASSPRGSGRAHEQFF.

The chain carries TRBV6-5 and TRBJ2-7; D is possibly TRBD2 (6 bases). Germline V lookup: CDR1 MNHEY, CDR2 SVGAGI. Trimming removed 7 bases at V and 5 bases at J, with 9 bases between. This CDR3 spans 11 amino acids. The CDR3 DNA reads as TGTGCCAGCAAGAAGCGGGACGAGCAGTACTTC. Translating gives CASKKRDEQYF.